This is a list of T cell receptor beta chains from one sample in a study of beta chain features in type 1 diabetes. TCRdb's copy holds only in-frame clones and misses some; the assay was immunoSEQ multiplex PCR. The sample consists of roughly 730,000 clones, roughly 13% of them appearing once. The sequenced sample consisted of naive CD4+ T cells from blood. The receptors come from a man aged 18-30 years with type 1 diabetes. Both conserved end residues are part of each CDR3. A D gene is named only where the DNA matches it firmly. Where a row states a size, it is once, few, many or the class of an expanded clone; other rows omit it.

D,size,J,V,CDR3,DNA
-,few,TRBJ2-7,TRBV21-1,CASSKGQGRYYEQYF,TGTGCCAGCAGCAAAGGTCAGGGGAGATACTACGAGCAGTACTTC
-,-,TRBJ2-3,TRBV7-9,CASSLSRSRGPDTQYF,TGTGCCAGCAGCTTATCACGGTCGCGGGGGCCAGATACGCAGTATTTT
-,few,TRBJ2-3,TRBV15,CATSREVVGSADTQYF,TGTGCCACCAGCAGAGAGGTGGTAGGCAGTGCAGATACGCAGTATTTT
-,few,TRBJ2-7,TRBV2,CASRRDSYEQYF,TGTGCCAGCCGTCGGGACTCCTACGAGCAGTACTTC
-,-,TRBJ1-2,TRBV7-9,CASSLEDAVLRGRRYGYTF,TGTGCCAGCAGCTTAGAGGACGCTGTACTTAGGGGACGGAGATATGGCTACACCTTC
TRBD1,-,TRBJ1-2,TRBV19,CASSIRTGGTTNYGYTF,TGTGCCAGTAGTATAAGGACAGGGGGTACTACTAACTATGGCTACACCTTC
TRBD1,-,TRBJ1-5,TRBV6-6,CASNRDSQPQHF,TGTGCCAGCAACAGGGACAGTCAGCCCCAGCATTTT
-,few,TRBJ2-3,TRBV10-3,CAILASPTDTQYF,TGTGCCATATTGGCTAGCCCCACAGATACGCAGTATTTT
-,few,TRBJ1-2,TRBV6-1,CASSEALLHRVGYTF,TGTGCCAGCAGTGAAGCTCTACTTCACAGGGTAGGCTACACCTTC
-,few,TRBJ1-5,TRBV4-1,CASSPEGTGQPQHF,TGCGCCAGCAGCCCGGAGGGGACGGGTCAGCCCCAGCATTTT
TRBD2,-,TRBJ2-3,TRBV10-3,CAISGTSAPDTQYF,TGTGCCATCAGTGGGACTAGCGCGCCAGATACGCAGTATTTT
-,few,TRBJ2-2,TRBV10-1,CASSSQGTNTGELFF,TGCGCCAGCAGTAGCCAGGGCACGAACACCGGGGAGCTGTTTTTT
-,-,TRBJ1-2,TRBV29-1,CSVGDLIDYGYTF,TGCAGCGTGGGAGATCTCATTGACTATGGCTACACCTTC
-,-,TRBJ2-7,TRBV5-1,CASSSQRQGPILPYEQYF,TGCGCCAGCAGCTCCCAACGGCAGGGGCCAATCCTCCCCTACGAGCAGTACTTC
-,-,TRBJ1-1,TRBV28,CASSLGGGIGSTEAFF,TGTGCCAGCAGTTTGGGCGGGGGAATAGGTAGCACTGAAGCTTTCTTT
-,-,TRBJ1-1,TRBV30,CAWSVEAEAFF,TGTGCCTGGAGTGTAGAGGCCGAAGCTTTCTTT
TRBD2,few,TRBJ2-1,TRBV7-9,CASSSTWTSGLPGNEQFF,TGTGCCAGCAGCTCCACCTGGACTAGCGGTCTCCCCGGGAATGAGCAGTTCTTC
-,few,TRBJ1-3,TRBV13,CASSLRGLSGNTIYF,TGTGCCAGCAGCCTGCGGGGGCTCTCTGGAAACACCATATATTTT
-,-,TRBJ2-7,TRBV18,CASSPALTYEQYF,TGTGCCAGCTCACCGGCCCTTACCTACGAGCAGTACTTC
TRBD1,few,TRBJ1-2,TRBV5-4,CASSRDRGDYGYTF,TGTGCCAGCAGCCGGGACAGGGGAGACTATGGCTACACCTTC
TRBD2,few,TRBJ2-3,TRBV10-3,CAISESDSGGITDTQYF,TGTGCCATCAGTGAGTCCGATAGCGGGGGGATCACAGATACGCAGTATTTT
TRBD2,-,TRBJ2-3,TRBV18,CASSPRLADTDTQYF,TGTGCCAGCTCACCCCGACTAGCGGACACAGATACGCAGTATTTT
-,few,TRBJ1-2,TRBV28,CATTGMGLYGYTF,TGTGCCACCACCGGGATGGGGCTCTATGGCTACACCTTC
TRBD2,-,TRBJ2-3,TRBV28,CASRTSGVSTDTQYF,TGTGCCAGCAGAACTAGCGGAGTTAGCACAGATACGCAGTATTTT
TRBD2,few,TRBJ2-3,TRBV2,CASSPTSGAVDTQYF,TGTGCCAGCAGCCCTACTAGCGGGGCGGTAGATACGCAGTATTTT
-,few,TRBJ2-5,TRBV14,CASSGGIETQYF,TGTGCCAGCAGTGGGGGGATTGAGACCCAGTACTTC
-,-,TRBJ2-5,TRBV30,CAWKPQPNLQTQYF,TGTGCCTGGAAACCCCAACCAAACCTACAGACCCAGTACTTC
-,-,TRBJ1-2,TRBV20-1,CSGGAGYGYTF,TGCAGCGGGGGCGCCGGCTATGGCTACACCTTC
TRBD1,few,TRBJ1-2,TRBV7-2,CASTRTRQGANGYTF,TGTGCCAGCACCCGGACTCGACAGGGGGCTAATGGCTACACCTTC
TRBD1,-,TRBJ1-6,TRBV7-2,CASSFGDSNNSPLHF,TGTGCCAGCAGCTTCGGGGACAGCAATAATTCACCCCTCCACTTT
-,few,TRBJ1-1,TRBV29-1,CSVLRPMNTEAFF,TGCAGCGTATTGCGTCCGATGAACACTGAAGCTTTCTTT
-,-,TRBJ1-5,TRBV5-1,CASSLDGGNQPQHF,TGCGCCAGCAGCTTGGACGGAGGCAATCAGCCCCAGCATTTT
TRBD2,-,TRBJ2-3,TRBV10-1,CASSDVTSGEADTQYF,TGCGCCAGCAGTGACGTGACTAGCGGGGAAGCAGATACGCAGTATTTT
-,few,TRBJ2-5,TRBV7-9,CASSLVGVSQETQYF,TGTGCCAGCAGCTTAGTGGGGGTGTCACAAGAGACCCAGTACTTC
-,few,TRBJ2-2,TRBV4-1,CASSQVHTGELFF,TGCGCCAGCAGCCAAGTGCACACCGGGGAGCTGTTTTTT
-,-,TRBJ1-3,TRBV29-1,CSVEKGGGNTIYF,TGCAGCGTTGAGAAAGGCGGTGGAAACACCATATATTTT
-,-,TRBJ1-6,TRBV30,CAWIQYGALGSPLHF,TGTGCCTGGATTCAGTACGGGGCCCTCGGGTCACCCCTCCACTTT
-,-,TRBJ1-6,TRBV5-1,CASSLGPVRDNSPLHF,TGCGCCAGCAGCTTGGGGCCGGTCCGGGATAATTCACCCCTCCACTTT
TRBD1,-,TRBJ1-1,TRBV15,CATSRDWGQGAGDSEAFF,TGTGCCACCAGCAGAGATTGGGGACAGGGGGCAGGGGACAGTGAAGCTTTCTTT
TRBD1,-,TRBJ2-3,TRBV5-1,CASSTGQNTDTQYF,TGCGCCAGCAGCACGGGACAGAACACAGATACGCAGTATTTT
-,few,TRBJ2-2,TRBV7-9,CASPSDSRSLDTGELFF,TGTGCCAGCCCCTCGGACAGCCGATCCCTTGACACCGGGGAGCTGTTTTTT
-,-,TRBJ2-1,TRBV19,CASRDRTRRGEQFF,TGTGCCAGTAGAGACAGGACGAGACGGGGTGAGCAGTTCTTC
-,-,TRBJ1-1,TRBV5-6,CASSSEPGLKNTEAFF,TGTGCCAGCAGCTCAGAACCGGGACTTAAGAACACTGAAGCTTTCTTT
-,-,TRBJ1-1,TRBV7-2,CASSPRDIRHGDEAFF,TGTGCCAGCAGCCCACGGGACATACGACATGGGGATGAAGCTTTCTTT
-,few,TRBJ1-2,TRBV5-1,CASTQPPGSDGYTF,TGCGCCAGCACCCAACCACCAGGCTCCGATGGCTACACCTTC